This paragraph reports one T cell receptor beta chain. For TCR beta, libraries came from iRepertoire HTBI primers and Arm-PCR of CDR3 regions. TCRdb used MiXCR to reprocess the multiplex PCR reads, holding one entry per CDR3 protein. Of 530,000 or so distinct CDR3 sequences in the sample, about 16% were seen once. The sample belongs to a study of regulatory T cells in long-lasting Graves disease. Time point of the sample: newly diagnosed GD, antithyroid drugs for less than 3 months. RNA isolated from PBMCs was used to make the TCR library. Peripheral blood, around 9 milliliters of it, was drawn into EDTA tubes. With V trimmed by 1 base and J by 5 bases, 6 bases remained unmatched. The CDR3 extends over 16 amino acids. The germline CDR1 and CDR2 sequences are SEHNR and FQNEAQ (reference sequence). The same data also went into a second study, on T cells in Graves' hyperthyroidism and ophthalmopathy. That work states: The majority of expanded thyroid clonotypes above 0.001 also appeared in blood.

The origin of this receptor is a man between 18 and 35 years old with Graves disease. The source was peripheral blood mononuclear cells (PBMCs), collected at new diagnosis, from a patient treated with antithyroid drugs. The chain links TRBV7-9 to TRBJ2-1; TRBD2 aligns across 9 bases. The CDR3 loop is CASSLGVSGRNNEQFF. The CDR3 DNA reads as TGTGCCAGCAGCTTAGGGGTTAGCGGGAGAAACAATGAGCAGTTCTTC.